These T cell receptor beta chains were read from a single sample in a study of T cells in Graves' hyperthyroidism and ophthalmopathy. A single record per CDR3 protein comes from TCRdb applying MiXCR to the multiplex PCR reads. The data hold about 290,000 distinct CDR3 sequences, with 13% observed a single time. The material sequenced was blood. The receptors were sampled from a woman younger than 45 with Graves' hyperthyroidism that later progressed to Graves' ophthalmopathy. CDR3s include the opening cysteine and the closing phenylalanine or tryptophan. D genes are given only for firm matches. Size is stated for part of the rows, as once, few or many counts, or as a class when the clone is expanded.

TRBJ2-5,-,-,15,TRBV5-4,TGTGCCACAAACCTAGGTCCAGGGATCGGAGAGACCCAGTACTTC,CATNLGPGIGETQYF
TRBJ1-2,-,TRBD1,16,TRBV5-5,TGTGCCAGCAGCTTGGCGGGCCAGGGGGCAAGTTGGTGCTACACCTTC,CASSLAGQGASWCYTF
TRBJ2-2,few,-,15,TRBV30,TGTGCCTGGAGTGTAGGCGGGTTGAACACCGGGGAGCTGTTTTTT,CAWSVGGLNTGELFF
TRBJ2-1,-,TRBD2,16,TRBV29-1,TGCAGCGTCGGCGGGGGAAGAGTGGGAAAAAACAATGAGCAGTTCTTC,CSVGGGRVGKNNEQFF
TRBJ2-7,many,-,15,TRBV7-8,TGTGCCAGCAGCTCCACGCAAGGACCAATTTACGAGCAGTACTTC,CASSSTQGPIYEQYF
TRBJ1-1,-,-,14,TRBV15,TGTGCCACCAGCAGAGATCCCATGAACACTGAAGCTTTCTTT,CATSRDPMNTEAFF
TRBJ2-3,many,TRBD2,22,TRBV7-2,TGTGCCAGCAGCTTAGCGTATTTCCTACCGGGGCAAGCGGGAGGGCCTCCAGATACGCAGTATTTT,CASSLAYFLPGQAGGPPDTQYF
TRBJ2-5,-,-,16,TRBV5-6,TGTGCCAGCAGCTTGCGCCTCACAGGGCCTGGGGAGACCCAGTACTTC,CASSLRLTGPGETQYF
TRBJ2-2,many,-,17,TRBV6-1,TGTGCCAGCAGTTCCAGCCTCCTAGCCGCGAACACCGGGGAGCTGTTTTTT,CASSSSLLAANTGELFF
TRBJ2-1,-,TRBD2,15,TRBV12-3/TRBV12-4,TGTGCCAGCAGTTTAGCGGGACGGGAGGGGAATGAGCAGTTCTTC,CASSLAGREGNEQFF
TRBJ2-1,many,-,16,TRBV6-2/TRBV6-3,TGTGCCAGCAGTATTACTATCTTGAGCTCCTACAATGAGCAGTTCTTC,CASSITILSSYNEQFF
TRBJ1-5,many,-,15,TRBV7-9,TGTGCCAGCAGCTTAGCAGGGGGTAGCAATCAGCCCCAGCATTTT,CASSLAGGSNQPQHF
TRBJ2-4,few,-,13,TRBV3-1,TGTGCCAGCGAAGATAGCTCCAAAAACATTCAGTACTTC,CASEDSSKNIQYF
TRBJ2-7,many,-,18,TRBV28,TGTGCCAGCAGTTCCTGGGCGGTTACCCCACAAAGGACCCCCGAGCAGTACTTC,CASSSWAVTPQRTPEQYF
TRBJ2-7,many,-,17,TRBV7-8,TGTGCCAGCAGCTTAACCCCGTTACAGGCGGTCGGTTACGAGCAGTACTTC,CASSLTPLQAVGYEQYF
TRBJ1-2,few,-,11,TRBV5-6,TGTGCCAGCAGCTCGGGGACCGTATGCACCTTC,CASSSGTVCTF
TRBJ2-7,many,-,13,TRBV12-3/TRBV12-4,TGTGCCAGCAGTTTCGGGGCTACCTACGAGCAGTACTTC,CASSFGATYEQYF
TRBJ2-5,many,TRBD1,14,TRBV2,TGTGCCAGCAGTGTAGGACAGGGACAAGAGACCCAGTACTTC,CASSVGQGQETQYF
TRBJ1-5,once,-,13,TRBV19,TGTGTCAGTAGTATAGACACCAATCAGCCCCAGCATTTT,CVSSIDTNQPQHF
TRBJ2-5,many,-,15,TRBV19,TGTGCCAGTAGTATGACGAAGGGTCAGAAAGAGACCCAGTACTTC,CASSMTKGQKETQYF
TRBJ2-3,many,TRBD2,15,TRBV28,TGTGCCAGCAGTTTGGCTAGCGGGTGGGGGGATACGCAGTATTTT,CASSLASGWGDTQYF
TRBJ2-1,many,-,14,TRBV6-2/TRBV6-3,TGTGCCAGCAGACCCTGGGGATCGGCCAATGAGCAGTTCTTC,CASRPWGSANEQFF
TRBJ2-7,many,TRBD1,13,TRBV29-1,TGCAGCGCAAGACAGGGGTCTTCCTACGAGCAGTACTTC,CSARQGSSYEQYF
TRBJ2-3,many,TRBD2,18,TRBV20-1,TGCAGTGCTAGTTCGGGGCTAGCGGGAGGGTTTTCCACAGATACGCAGTATTTT,CSASSGLAGGFSTDTQYF
TRBJ1-1,many,-,14,TRBV6-5,TGTGCCAGCAGTTACCAAGGGCTGAACACTGAAGCTTTCTTT,CASSYQGLNTEAFF
TRBJ2-3,few,TRBD2,15,TRBV9,TGTGCCAGCAGCGAGACTAGCGGGATAGGGGATACGCAGTATTTT,CASSETSGIGDTQYF
TRBJ2-1,many,TRBD2,16,TRBV4-3,TGCGCCAGCAGCCAAGACGCGGGAGGGGCGTGGAATGAGCAGTTCTTC,CASSQDAGGAWNEQFF
TRBJ2-1,medium-sized,TRBD2,14,TRBV2,TGTGCCAGCACCGGACTAGCGGTGGACAATGAGCAGTTCTTC,CASTGLAVDNEQFF
TRBJ2-3,many,TRBD2,17,TRBV6-1,TGTGCCAGTACCGGGACTAGCGGGAGGCTTAGCACAGATACGCAGTATTTT,CASTGTSGRLSTDTQYF
TRBJ1-1,many,-,10,TRBV29-1,TGCAGCTGGGCGAACACTGAAGCTTTCTTT,CSWANTEAFF
TRBJ2-3,many,-,15,TRBV15,TGTGCCACCAGCCAGCCAGGGACCGGCACAGATACGCAGTATTTT,CATSQPGTGTDTQYF
TRBJ1-2,once,-,14,TRBV6-1,TGTGCCAGCAGCCCGCCGGACAGCCTCTATGGCTACACCTTC,CASSPPDSLYGYTF
TRBJ2-1,-,-,13,TRBV11-2,TGTGCCAGCAGCTCCAAACCGGGGGTAGAGCAGTTCTTC,CASSSKPGVEQFF
TRBJ1-2,many,-,13,TRBV12-3/TRBV12-4,TGTGCCAGCAGTTTCGGGGGCGGGGGTGGCTACACCTTC,CASSFGGGGGYTF
TRBJ1-2,many,-,16,TRBV7-6,TGTGCCAGCAGCTTAAGGCCCACAGGGAATCAAGAGGGCTACACCTTC,CASSLRPTGNQEGYTF
TRBJ2-2,many,-,14,TRBV13,TGTGCCAGCAGCTTAGGGAGGTCAACCGGGGAGCTGTTTTTT,CASSLGRSTGELFF
TRBJ2-7,many,-,15,TRBV6-2/TRBV6-3,TGTGCCACCGCCGCCCGGGGATCCGTCTCCTACGAGCAGTACTTC,CATAARGSVSYEQYF
TRBJ2-5,many,-,16,TRBV12-3/TRBV12-4,TGTGCCAGCAGTTTAAACCTTGGTACCCGGGGGGAGACCCAGTACTTC,CASSLNLGTRGETQYF
TRBJ2-1,many,TRBD2,15,TRBV7-3,TGTGCCAGCAGCTCCCTAGCGGCAGCCTACAATGAGCAGTTCTTC,CASSSLAAAYNEQFF
TRBJ2-5,-,-,13,TRBV29-1,TGCAGCGTTGAGTCAGCAGGGCAAGAGACCCAGTACTTC,CSVESAGQETQYF
TRBJ2-4,-,-,13,TRBV19,TGTGCCAGTAGCTTCCGTGGAGCGGACATTCAGTACTTC,CASSFRGADIQYF